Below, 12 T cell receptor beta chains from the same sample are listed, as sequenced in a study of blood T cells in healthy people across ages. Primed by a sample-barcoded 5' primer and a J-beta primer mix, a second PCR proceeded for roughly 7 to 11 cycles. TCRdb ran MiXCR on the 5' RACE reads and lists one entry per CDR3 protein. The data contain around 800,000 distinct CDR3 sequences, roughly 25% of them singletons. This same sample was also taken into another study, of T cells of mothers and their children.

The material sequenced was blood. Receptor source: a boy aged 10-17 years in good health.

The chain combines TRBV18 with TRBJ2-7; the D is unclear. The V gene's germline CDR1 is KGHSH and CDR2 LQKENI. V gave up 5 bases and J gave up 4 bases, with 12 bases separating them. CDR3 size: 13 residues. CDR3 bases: TGTGCCAGCTCAATCGGAGACGGATACGAGCAGTACGTC. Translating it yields CASSIGDGYEQYV.

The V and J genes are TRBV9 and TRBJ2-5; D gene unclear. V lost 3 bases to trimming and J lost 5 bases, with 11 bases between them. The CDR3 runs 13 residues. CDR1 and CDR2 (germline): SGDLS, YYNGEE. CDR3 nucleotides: TGTGCCAGCAGCGGGGTGGGGTTGGAGACCCAGTACTTC. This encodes CASSGVGLETQYF. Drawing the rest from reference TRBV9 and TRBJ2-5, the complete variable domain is DSGVTQTPKHLITATGQRVTLRCSPRSGDLSVYWYQQSLDQGLQFLIQYYNGEERAKGNILERFSAQQFPDLHSELNLSSLELGDSALYFCASSGVGLETQYFGPGTRLLVL.

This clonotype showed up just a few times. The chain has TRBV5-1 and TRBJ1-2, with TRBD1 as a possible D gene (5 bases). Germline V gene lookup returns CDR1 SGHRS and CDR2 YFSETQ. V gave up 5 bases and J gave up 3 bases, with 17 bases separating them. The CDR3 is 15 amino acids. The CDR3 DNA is TGCGCCAGCAGTTTTCTGGGGCGGACCGACTATGGCTACACCTTC. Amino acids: CASSFLGRTDYGYTF.

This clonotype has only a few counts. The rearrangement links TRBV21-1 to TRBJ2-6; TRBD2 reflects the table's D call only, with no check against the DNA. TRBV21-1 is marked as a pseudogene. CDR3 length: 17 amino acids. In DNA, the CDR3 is TGTGCCAGCAACCCGGAGGGGCATAAAACTGGGGCCAACGTCCTGACTTTC. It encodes CASNPEGHKTGANVLTF.

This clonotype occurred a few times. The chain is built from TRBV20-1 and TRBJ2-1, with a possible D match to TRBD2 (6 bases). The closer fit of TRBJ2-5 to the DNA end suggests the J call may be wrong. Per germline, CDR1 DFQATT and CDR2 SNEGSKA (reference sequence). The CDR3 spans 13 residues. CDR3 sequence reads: CSAGSGAPGTQYF. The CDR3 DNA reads TGCAGTGCTGGTTCGGGAGCCCCAGGGACCCAGTACTTC.

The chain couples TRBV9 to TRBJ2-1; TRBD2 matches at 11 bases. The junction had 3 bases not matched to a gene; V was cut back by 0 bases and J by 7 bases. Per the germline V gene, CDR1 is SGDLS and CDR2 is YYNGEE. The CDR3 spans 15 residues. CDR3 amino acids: CASSVAPSGGNEQFF. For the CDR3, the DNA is TGTGCCAGCAGCGTAGCTCCTAGCGGGGGGAATGAGCAGTTCTTC.

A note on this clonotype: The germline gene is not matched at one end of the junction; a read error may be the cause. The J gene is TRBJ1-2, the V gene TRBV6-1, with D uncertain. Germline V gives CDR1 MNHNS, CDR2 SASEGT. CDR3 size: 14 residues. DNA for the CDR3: TGTGCCAGCGGTGAGCAAGGACCAATCTATGGCTACACCTTC. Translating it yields CASGEQGPIYGYTF.

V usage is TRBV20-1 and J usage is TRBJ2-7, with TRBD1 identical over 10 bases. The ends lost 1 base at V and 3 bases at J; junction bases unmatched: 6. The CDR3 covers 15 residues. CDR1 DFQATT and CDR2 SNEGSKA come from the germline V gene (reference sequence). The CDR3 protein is CSARGPGQGFYEQYF. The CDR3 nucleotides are TGCAGTGCTAGAGGCCCGGGACAGGGGTTCTACGAGCAGTACTTC.

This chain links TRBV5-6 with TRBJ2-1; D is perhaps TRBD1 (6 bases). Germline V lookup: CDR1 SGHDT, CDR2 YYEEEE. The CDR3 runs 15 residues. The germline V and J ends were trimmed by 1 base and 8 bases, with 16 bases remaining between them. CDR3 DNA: TGTGCCAGCAGCTTGAAGGGGGTGAGAGGGCATGAGCAGTTCTTC. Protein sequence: CASSLKGVRGHEQFF.

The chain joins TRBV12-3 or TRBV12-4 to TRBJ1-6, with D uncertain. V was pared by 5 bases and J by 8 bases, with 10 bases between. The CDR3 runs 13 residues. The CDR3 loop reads CASSPRAYSPLHF. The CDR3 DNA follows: TGTGCCAGCAGTCCCCGTGCCTATTCACCCCTCCACTTT.

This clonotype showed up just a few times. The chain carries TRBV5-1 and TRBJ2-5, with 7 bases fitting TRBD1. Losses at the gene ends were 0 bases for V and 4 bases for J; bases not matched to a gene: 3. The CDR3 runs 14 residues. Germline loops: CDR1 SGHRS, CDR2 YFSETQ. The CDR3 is CASSLERGRETQYF. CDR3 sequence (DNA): TGCGCCAGCAGCTTGGAAAGGGGGCGAGAGACCCAGTACTTC. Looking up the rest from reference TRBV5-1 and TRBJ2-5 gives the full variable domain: KAGVTQTPRYLIKTRGQQVTLSCSPISGHRSVSWYQQTPGQGLQFLFEYFSETQRNKGNFPGRFSGRQFSNSRSEMNVSTLELGDSALYLCASSLERGRETQYFGPGTRLLVL.

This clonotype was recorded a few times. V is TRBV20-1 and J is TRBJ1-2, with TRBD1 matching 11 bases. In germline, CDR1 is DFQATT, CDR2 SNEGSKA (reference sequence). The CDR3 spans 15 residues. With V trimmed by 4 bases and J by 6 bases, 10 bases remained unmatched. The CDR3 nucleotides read TGCAGTGCTAAGGGACAGGGGGAAAGATTGGATGGCTACACCTTC. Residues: CSAKGQGERLDGYTF.